This is a list of T cell receptor beta chains from one sample in a study of T cell responses to AZD1222 COVID-19 vaccine. TCRdb's copy holds only in-frame clones and misses some; the assay was immunoSEQ multiplex PCR. The repertoire consists of 55,000 to 65,000 clones, with about 85% occurring once and the leading ten covering roughly 20%. The source material was peripheral blood, sampled on day 0 of AZD1222 vaccination. The receptors come from an adult in good health. CDR3s include the opening cysteine and the closing phenylalanine or tryptophan. Each record gives: clone size, CDR3 length, J gene, V gene, D gene, CDR3 DNA, CDR3 protein. The D gene is left open where the match is weak. Clone sizes are given selectively: once, few, many, or a class where the clone is expanded.

few | 15 | TRBJ2-7 | TRBV6-1 | - | TGTGCCAGCAGTGAATTTGCAGGGTTGGCCTACGAGCAGTACTTC | CASSEFAGLAYEQYF
- | 14 | TRBJ1-2 | TRBV28 | - | TGTGCCAGCAGTTTAAGGGGGATGGACTATGGCTACACCTTC | CASSLRGMDYGYTF
- | 16 | TRBJ2-3 | TRBV6-5 | - | TGTGCCAGCAGTTACTCGGGGGTCACCCGCCAGGGTACGCAGTATTTT | CASSYSGVTRQGTQYF
few | 18 | TRBJ2-1 | TRBV30 | TRBD1 | TGTGCCTGGAGTGTACTCCCCCCTCTTGGACAGGGGATCAATGAGCAGTTCTTC | CAWSVLPPLGQGINEQFF
- | 15 | TRBJ2-1 | TRBV7-2 | - | TGTGCCAGCAGCTGGCGGGGTGACTCCTACAATGAGCAGTTCTTC | CASSWRGDSYNEQFF
- | 13 | TRBJ1-1 | TRBV6-4 | - | TGTGCCAGCAGCATAAGTGAGAGCACTGAAGCTTTCTTT | CASSISESTEAFF
- | 15 | TRBJ2-7 | TRBV3-1/TRBV3-2 | TRBD1 | TGTGCCAGCAGCCAGGACCCGACAGGGCCCTACGAGCAGTACTTC | CASSQDPTGPYEQYF
- | 17 | TRBJ1-1 | TRBV18 | TRBD1 | TGTGCCAGCTCATTCCCAACAGGGGGTTCTTTGAACACTGAAGCTTTCTTT | CASSFPTGGSLNTEAFF
- | 14 | TRBJ2-7 | TRBV4-1 | - | TGCGCCAGCAGCCAAGAAAGACAGGCTTACGAGCAGTACTTC | CASSQERQAYEQYF
few | 16 | TRBJ1-6 | TRBV9 | - | TGTGCCAGCAGCGACCCACCGGGACGGGGTAATTCACCCCTCCACTTT | CASSDPPGRGNSPLHF
- | 15 | TRBJ1-5 | TRBV5-1 | - | TGCGCCAGCAGCTTGGAGTCAGGCCTCAATCAGCCCCAGCATTTT | CASSLESGLNQPQHF
- | 14 | TRBJ1-1 | TRBV5-4 | - | TGTGCCAGCAGCCCCGAAGGGCAGAACACTGAAGCTTTCTTT | CASSPEGQNTEAFF
- | 14 | TRBJ1-1 | TRBV5-6 | - | TGTGCCAGCAGCTTGACAGGCGGTTACACTGAAGCTTTCTTT | CASSLTGGYTEAFF
few | 15 | TRBJ2-7 | TRBV2 | - | TGTGCCAGCATCTGGGCAGCAGGGCTCTCCTACGAGCAGTACTTC | CASIWAAGLSYEQYF
few | 15 | TRBJ1-3 | TRBV19 | - | TGTGCCAGTAGTATAGCAACAGGGACTGGAAACACCATATATTTT | CASSIATGTGNTIYF
once | 15 | TRBJ2-3 | TRBV6-5 | - | TGTGCCAGCAGTTACTCGGGTCAGGACGCAGATACGCAGTATTTT | CASSYSGQDADTQYF
once | 15 | TRBJ2-7 | TRBV6-2/TRBV6-3 | TRBD2 | TGTGCCAGCAGTTACGGACTAGCGGGGGGTTCCGAGCAGTACTTC | CASSYGLAGGSEQYF
once | 17 | TRBJ1-6 | TRBV5-1 | TRBD1 | TGCGCCAGCAGCTACTTGGGTTCCGGACAGGGGTATTCACCCCTCCACTTT | CASSYLGSGQGYSPLHF
- | 14 | TRBJ1-3 | TRBV11-2 | - | TGTGCCAGCAGCCCATACGACTCTGGAAACACCATATATTTT | CASSPYDSGNTIYF
- | 14 | TRBJ2-1 | TRBV5-1 | - | TGCGCCAGCAGCCCACCCGACAGGCCCAATGAGCAGTTCTTC | CASSPPDRPNEQFF
- | 12 | TRBJ1-2 | TRBV28 | - | TGTGCCAGCAGACAGGGAAACTATGGCTACACCTTC | CASRQGNYGYTF
- | 14 | TRBJ1-2 | TRBV9 | - | TGTGCCAGCAGCGTAGACAGCGGCAACTATGGCTACACCTTC | CASSVDSGNYGYTF
- | 13 | TRBJ2-7 | TRBV10-3 | - | TGTGCCATCAGTGGGGACCCCAGCTACGAGCAGTACTTC | CAISGDPSYEQYF
- | 14 | TRBJ2-2 | TRBV5-1 | - | TGCGCCAGCAGCCTCGACCTGAACACCGGGGAGCTGTTTTTT | CASSLDLNTGELFF
- | 13 | TRBJ2-2 | TRBV29-1 | - | TGCAGCGTTTGGTCAGGGAGAACCGGGGAGCTGTTTTTT | CSVWSGRTGELFF